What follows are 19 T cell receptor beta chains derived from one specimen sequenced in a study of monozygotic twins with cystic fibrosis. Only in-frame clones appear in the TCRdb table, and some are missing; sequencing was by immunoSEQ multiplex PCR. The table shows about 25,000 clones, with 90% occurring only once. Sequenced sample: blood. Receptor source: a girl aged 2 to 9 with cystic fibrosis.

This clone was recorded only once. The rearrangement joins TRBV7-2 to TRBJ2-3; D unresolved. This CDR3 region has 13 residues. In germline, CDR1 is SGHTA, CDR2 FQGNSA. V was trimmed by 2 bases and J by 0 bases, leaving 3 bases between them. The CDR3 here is CASSLLSTDTQYF. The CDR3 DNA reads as TGTGCCAGCAGCTTACTTAGCACAGATACGCAGTATTTT.

The DNA for the CDR3 is TGTGCCAGCAGCCCCCAGACAGCATACAATGAGCAGTTCTTC. It is translated as CASSPQTAYNEQFF. This chain connects TRBV7-6 to TRBJ2-1; D perhaps matches TRBD1 (5 bases). Germline assignment: CDR1 SGHVS and CDR2 FNYEAQ. The CDR3 runs 14 residues. The V gene lost 5 bases and the J gene lost 4 bases, with 12 bases spanning the gap.

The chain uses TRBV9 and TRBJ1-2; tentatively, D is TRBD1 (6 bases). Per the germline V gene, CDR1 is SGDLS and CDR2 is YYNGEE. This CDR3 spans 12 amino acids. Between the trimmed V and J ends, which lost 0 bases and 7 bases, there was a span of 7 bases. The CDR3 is CASSVAGVGYTF. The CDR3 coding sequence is TGTGCCAGCAGCGTAGCAGGGGTTGGCTACACCTTC. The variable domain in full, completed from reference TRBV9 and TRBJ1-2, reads DSGVTQTPKHLITATGQRVTLRCSPRSGDLSVYWYQQSLDQGLQFLIQYYNGEERAKGNILERFSAQQFPDLHSELNLSSLELGDSALYFCASSVAGVGYTFGSGTRLTVV.

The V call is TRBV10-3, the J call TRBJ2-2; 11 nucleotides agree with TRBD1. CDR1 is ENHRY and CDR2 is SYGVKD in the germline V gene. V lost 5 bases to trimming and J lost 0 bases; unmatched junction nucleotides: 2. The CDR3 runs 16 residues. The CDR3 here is CAISWTGGANTGELFF. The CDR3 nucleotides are TGTGCCATCAGTTGGACAGGGGGCGCGAACACCGGGGAGCTGTTTTTT.

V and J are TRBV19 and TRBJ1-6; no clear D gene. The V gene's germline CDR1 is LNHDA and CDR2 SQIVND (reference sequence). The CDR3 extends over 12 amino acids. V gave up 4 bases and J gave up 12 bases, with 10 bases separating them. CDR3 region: CASSTEVGPLHF. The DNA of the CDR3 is TGTGCCAGTAGTACTGAGGTCGGACCCCTCCACTTT.

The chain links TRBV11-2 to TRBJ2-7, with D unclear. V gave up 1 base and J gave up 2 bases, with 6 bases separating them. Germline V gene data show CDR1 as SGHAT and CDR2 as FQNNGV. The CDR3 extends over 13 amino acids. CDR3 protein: CASSLGLAYEQYF. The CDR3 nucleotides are TGTGCCAGCAGCTTAGGTCTAGCCTACGAGCAGTACTTC.

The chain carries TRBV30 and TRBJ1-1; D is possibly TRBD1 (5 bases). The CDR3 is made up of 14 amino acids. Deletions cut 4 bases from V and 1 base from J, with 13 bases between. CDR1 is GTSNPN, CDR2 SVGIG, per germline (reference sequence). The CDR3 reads CAWTALQGNTEAFF. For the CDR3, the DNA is TGTGCCTGGACCGCTCTTCAGGGGAACACTGAAGCTTTCTTT. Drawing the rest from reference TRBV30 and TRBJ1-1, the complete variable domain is SQTIHQWPATLVQPVGSPLSLECTVEGTSNPNLYWYRQAAGRGLQLLFYSVGIGQISSEVPQNLSASRPQDRQFILSSKKLLLSDSGFYLCAWTALQGNTEAFFGQGTRLTVV.

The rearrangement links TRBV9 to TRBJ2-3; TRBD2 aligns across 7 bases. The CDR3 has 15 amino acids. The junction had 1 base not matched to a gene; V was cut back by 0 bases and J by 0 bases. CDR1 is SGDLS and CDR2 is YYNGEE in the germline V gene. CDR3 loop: CASSVAGGSTDTQYF. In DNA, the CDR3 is TGTGCCAGCAGCGTAGCGGGGGGAAGCACAGATACGCAGTATTTT.

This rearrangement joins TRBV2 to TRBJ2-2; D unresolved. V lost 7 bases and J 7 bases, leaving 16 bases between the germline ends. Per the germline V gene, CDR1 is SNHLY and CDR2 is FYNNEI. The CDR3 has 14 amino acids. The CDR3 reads CASIGPSRLGELFF. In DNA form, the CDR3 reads TGTGCCAGCATCGGCCCATCCCGCCTCGGGGAGCTGTTTTTT.

This CDR3 reads CASSHRMGELFF. The CDR3 nucleotides are TGTGCCAGCAGCCATAGAATGGGGGAGCTGTTTTTT. This chain uses TRBV7-8 with TRBJ2-2, with no clear D. V was cut by 5 bases and J by 8 bases, with 9 bases left in between. CDR3 length: 12 residues. The germline V gene encodes CDR1 SGHVS and CDR2 FQNEAQ.

The CDR3 protein is CASSPDRNNQPQHF. CDR3 sequence (DNA): TGTGCCAGCAGTCCCGACAGGAACAATCAGCCCCAGCATTTT. The V call is TRBV6-5, the J call TRBJ1-5, with a possible D match to TRBD1 (6 bases). Trimming removed 5 bases from V and 3 bases from J, with 11 bases in between. Germline V gene sequence: CDR1 MNHEY, CDR2 SVGAGI. The CDR3 has 14 residues.

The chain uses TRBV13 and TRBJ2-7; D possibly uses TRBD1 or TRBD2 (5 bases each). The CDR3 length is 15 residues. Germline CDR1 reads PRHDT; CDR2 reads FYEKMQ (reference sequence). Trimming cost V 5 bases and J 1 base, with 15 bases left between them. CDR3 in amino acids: CASSPRTEGSYEQYF. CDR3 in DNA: TGTGCCAGCAGCCCCAGAACCGAGGGGTCCTACGAGCAGTACTTC.

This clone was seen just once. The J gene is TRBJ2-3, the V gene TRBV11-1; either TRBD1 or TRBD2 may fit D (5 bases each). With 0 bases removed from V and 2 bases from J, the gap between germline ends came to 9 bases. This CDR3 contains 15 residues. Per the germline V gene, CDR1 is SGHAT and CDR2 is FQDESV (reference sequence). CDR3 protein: CASSLAGEPTDTQYF. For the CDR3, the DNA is TGTGCCAGCAGCTTAGCGGGGGAACCCACAGATACGCAGTATTTT. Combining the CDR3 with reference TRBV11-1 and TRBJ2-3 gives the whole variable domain EAEVAQSPRYKITEKSQAVAFWCDPISGHATLYWYRQILGQGPELLVQFQDESVVDDSQLPKDRFSAERLKGVDSTLKIQPAELGDSAMYLCASSLAGEPTDTQYFGPGTRLTVL.

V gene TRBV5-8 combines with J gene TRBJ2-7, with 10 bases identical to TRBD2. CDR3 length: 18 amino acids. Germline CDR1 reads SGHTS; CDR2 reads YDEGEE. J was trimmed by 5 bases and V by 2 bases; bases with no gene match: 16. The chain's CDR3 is CASSFGGLANRGLDEQYF. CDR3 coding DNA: TGTGCCAGCAGCTTCGGGGGACTAGCGAATCGGGGGTTGGACGAGCAGTACTTC.

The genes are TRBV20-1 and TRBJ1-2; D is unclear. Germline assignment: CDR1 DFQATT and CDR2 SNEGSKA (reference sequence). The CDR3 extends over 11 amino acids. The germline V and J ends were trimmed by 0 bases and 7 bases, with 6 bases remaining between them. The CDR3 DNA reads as TGCAGTGCTAGAGATCGAGGTGGCTACACCTTC. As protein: CSARDRGGYTF.

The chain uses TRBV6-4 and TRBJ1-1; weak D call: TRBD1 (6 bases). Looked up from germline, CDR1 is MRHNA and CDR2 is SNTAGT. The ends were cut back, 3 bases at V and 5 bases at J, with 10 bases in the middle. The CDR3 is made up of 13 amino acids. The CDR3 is CASSEQGGTEAFF. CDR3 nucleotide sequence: TGTGCCAGCAGTGAACAGGGAGGGACTGAAGCTTTCTTT.

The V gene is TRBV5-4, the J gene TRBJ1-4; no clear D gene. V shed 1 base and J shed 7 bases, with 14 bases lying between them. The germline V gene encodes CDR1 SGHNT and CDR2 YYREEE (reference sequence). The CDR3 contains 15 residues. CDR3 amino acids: CASSLWLGFGEKLFF. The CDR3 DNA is TGTGCCAGCAGCTTGTGGTTGGGGTTTGGTGAAAAACTGTTTTTT. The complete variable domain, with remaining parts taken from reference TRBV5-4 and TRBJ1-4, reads ETGVTQSPTHLIKTRGQQVTLRCSSQSGHNTVSWYQQALGQGPQFIFQYYREEENGRGNFPPRFSGLQFPNYSSELNVNALELDDSALYLCASSLWLGFGEKLFFGSGTQLSVL.

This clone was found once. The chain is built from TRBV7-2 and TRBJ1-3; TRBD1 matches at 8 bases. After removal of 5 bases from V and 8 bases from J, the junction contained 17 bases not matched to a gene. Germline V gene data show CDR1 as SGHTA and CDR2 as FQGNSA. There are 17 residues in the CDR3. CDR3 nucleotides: TGTGCCAGCAGCCGTAGAGATAGTGACAGGGGAGGGGACACCATATATTTT. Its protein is CASSRRDSDRGGDTIYF.

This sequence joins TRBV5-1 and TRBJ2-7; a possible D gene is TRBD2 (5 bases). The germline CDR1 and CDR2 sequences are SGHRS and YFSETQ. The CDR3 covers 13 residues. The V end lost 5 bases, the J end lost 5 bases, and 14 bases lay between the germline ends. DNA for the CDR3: TGCGCCAGCAGGGGAGTGGCTCCCAACGAGCAGTACTTC. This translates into CASRGVAPNEQYF.